This T cell receptor (beta chain) is from a study of cytomegalovirus exposure and HLA in healthy donors. Study-level findings and limits: Among the most significant clusters, several appeared linked to common viral pathogens in a later analysis. Differences between HLA loci emerged in a later analysis of TCR association rates, with DRB1 most and HLA-C fewest. CMV antigen specificity was confirmed in vitro for a few CMV-associated chains.

The CDR3 sequence is 15 residues long. Trimming stripped 5 bases from V and 4 bases from J, with 17 bases between. Germline CDR1 and CDR2: MDHEN and SYDVKM. The PCR contained 60 Vbeta and 13 Jbeta primers. Clones were read by immunoSEQ multiplex PCR, and TCRdb kept only the in-frame ones, dropping some. The sample records 95,000 to 150,000 clones, over 60% being singletons. With regard to this clone: What it binds is not known.

Source material: PBMCs. The V and J genes are TRBV28 and TRBJ2-5, with a weak D call TRBD1 (6 bases). The receptor was derived from a human donor in good health. The DNA of the CDR3 is TGTGCCAGCAGTAGACCCAGGGGTAACTCAGAGACCCAGTACTTC. Residues: CASSRPRGNSETQYF.